This T cell receptor (beta chain) stems from a study of blood T cell repertoires in COVID-19. The CDR3 extends over 13 amino acids. V was pared by 7 bases and J by 7 bases, with 14 bases between. Germline CDR1 is MNHNY and CDR2 is SVGAGI (reference sequence). Original handling: Reference gene primer amplification gave estimated nucleated cell counts. The data were produced by immunoSEQ multiplex PCR, yet TCRdb's version contains in-frame clones alone and is incomplete. For V, J and clone size, that table is used; D and trimming come from the DNA. This sample has 25,000 to 35,000 clones; 84% occur once, and the top ten carry about 14%.

The source material was peripheral blood. The chain links TRBV6-6 to TRBJ1-5; D remains unclear. The sequence was collected from a human donor in a cohort sampled during active COVID-19. The CDR3 spells CASTLDPQQPQHF. For the CDR3, the DNA is TGTGCCAGCACCCTAGACCCACAACAGCCCCAGCATTTT.